This T cell receptor beta chain comes out of a study of cytomegalovirus exposure and HLA in healthy donors. Study-wide points: It emerged from a later analysis that several of the most significant clusters appeared to be linked to common viral pathogens. Among TCR beta chains of equal frequency, HLA-associated ones were more clonally expanded in a later analysis. Highest at DRB1 and lowest at HLA-C, TCR association rates differed among HLA loci in a later analysis.

Regarding this clone: Its antigen is as yet unknown.

60 Vbeta and 13 Jbeta primers were used in PCR. Repertoires were generated with immunoSEQ multiplex PCR, while TCRdb's copy carries only in-frame clones and drops some. The sample contains some 90,000 clones, over 75% of which appear only once. Nominally healthy donors provided the samples, though records likely missed some immune exposures. The CDR3 length is 14 residues. Germline CDR1 is SEHNR and CDR2 is FQNEAQ (reference sequence). After removal of 7 bases from V and 3 bases from J, the junction contained 7 bases not matched to a gene. The origin of this receptor is a man aged 45-65 years in good health and CMV-seronegative. The genes are TRBV7-9 and TRBJ1-2, with 8 bases that match TRBD1. Sequences were obtained from PBMCs. The CDR3 is CASTDRDRYYGYTF. DNA of the CDR3: TGTGCCAGCACCGACCGGGACAGGTACTATGGCTACACCTTC.